This is a list of T cell receptor beta chains from one sample in a study of immune evolution from preneoplasia to lung adenocarcinoma. Profiled with immunoSEQ multiplex PCR; TCRdb holds only in-frame clones, not every one. The data contain over 30,000 clones, roughly four fifths of them singletons. The sample taken for sequencing was FFPE invasive lung adenocarcinoma tissue. The receptor source for this set is a person in their sixties or seventies with lung adenocarcinoma. The CDR3 runs from the conserved cysteine through the conserved F or W. D genes are given only for firm matches. Clone size, where shown, is once, few, many, or a class for clones that have expanded.

clone_size cdr3_length j_call d_call v_call cdr3_nt cdr3_aa
- 13 TRBJ2-3 - TRBV2 TGTGCCAGCAGTGAAAGGGCCACAGATACGCAGTATTTT CASSERATDTQYF
- 13 TRBJ2-5 - TRBV6-6 TGTGCCAGCAGTGGACAGCCCCAAGAGACCCAGTACTTC CASSGQPQETQYF
few 16 TRBJ2-1 - TRBV11-2 TGTGCCAGCAGCTGGGGCGGAGAGAGCTCCTACAATGAGCAGTTCTTC CASSWGGESSYNEQFF
- 14 TRBJ1-3 TRBD1 TRBV5-5 TGTGCCAGCAGCTTCCCGGACAGGGTAGACACCATATATTTT CASSFPDRVDTIYF
few 16 TRBJ2-3 TRBD2 TRBV5-1 TGCGCCAGCAGCACCGGGACTAGCGGGAGTACAGATACGCAGTATTTT CASSTGTSGSTDTQYF
- 14 TRBJ2-1 TRBD2 TRBV6-6 TGTGCCAGCAGGGGGACTAGCCACAGGATTGAGCAGTTCTTC CASRGTSHRIEQFF
once 15 TRBJ2-7 TRBD1 TRBV11-2 TGTGCCAGCAGCTCGGGGACAGGGACTTTCTACGAGCAGTACTTC CASSSGTGTFYEQYF
- 11 TRBJ2-1 - TRBV28 TGTGCCAGCGGGAGACGGTATGAGCAGTTCTTC CASGRRYEQFF
- 16 TRBJ2-1 TRBD2 TRBV6-5 TGTGCCAGCAGTTACTCGTGGACTAGCGGTGGAAATGAGCAGTTCTTC CASSYSWTSGGNEQFF
- 12 TRBJ2-7 - TRBV28 TGTGCCAGCAGTTTACTACCTGGGGAGCAGTACTTC CASSLLPGEQYF
- 15 TRBJ2-2 TRBD2 TRBV6-1 TGTGCCAGCAGGCTGACTAGCGGGAGTTCCGGGGAGCTGTTTTTT CASRLTSGSSGELFF
- 15 TRBJ2-1 TRBD2 TRBV18 TGTGCCAGCTCACCGAGCGGGATAGTGGGGAATGAGCAGTTCTTC CASSPSGIVGNEQFF
- 15 TRBJ2-3 - TRBV25-1 TGTGCCAGCAGTGAAAACGGGATAAGCACAGATACGCAGTATTTT CASSENGISTDTQYF
- 13 TRBJ2-2 TRBD1 TRBV29-1 TGCAGCGCCACAGGGGGCAACACCGGGGAGCTGTTTTTT CSATGGNTGELFF
- 13 TRBJ2-7 - TRBV2 TGTGCCAGCCGCCCGTCTAAGGTACTCGAGCAGTACTTC CASRPSKVLEQYF
once 13 TRBJ2-7 - TRBV28 TGTGCCAGCAGCTCACAATGGTCCTACGAGCAGTACTTC CASSSQWSYEQYF
few 8 TRBJ2-1 - TRBV9 TGTGCCAGCAATGAGCAGTTCTTC CASNEQFF
- 18 TRBJ1-3 - TRBV11-2 TGTGCCAGCAGCTTAGAAGCGGGCAGGTTATTCTCTGGAAACACCATATATTTT CASSLEAGRLFSGNTIYF
- 13 TRBJ2-5 - TRBV7-9 TGTGCCAGCAGTTTTTGGGGGCAGTTGACCCAGTACTTC CASSFWGQLTQYF
- 12 TRBJ1-1 - TRBV7-9 TGTGCCAGCAGCCTCAAGGGCACTGAAGCTTTCTTT CASSLKGTEAFF
- 11 TRBJ1-2 - TRBV6-5 TGTGCCAGCAGGGAATTCTATGGCTACACCTTC CASREFYGYTF
- 12 TRBJ1-3 - TRBV7-8 TGTGCCAGCAGCTTGAGGGGAAACACCATATATTTT CASSLRGNTIYF
few 15 TRBJ2-7 - TRBV7-5 TGTGCCAGAAGCCCGATCCGGGACAGACCTTACGAGCAGTACTTC CARSPIRDRPYEQYF
- 16 TRBJ1-2 - TRBV30 TGTGCCTGGAGTTTACGATGGACTTCCCTTAACTATGGCTACACCTTC CAWSLRWTSLNYGYTF
few 14 TRBJ2-3 - TRBV6-4 TGTGCCAGCAGTGACGAGGGTGACACAGATACGCAGTATTTT CASSDEGDTDTQYF
- 16 TRBJ2-1 - TRBV19 TGTGCCAGTAGTATGATTATGAGGGGCACCTACAATGAGCAGTTCTTC CASSMIMRGTYNEQFF
- 14 TRBJ2-5 - TRBV5-1 TGCGCCAGCAGTCGTAAAGGGGTGGAAGAGACCCAGTACTTC CASSRKGVEETQYF
- 15 TRBJ1-2 TRBD1 TRBV19 TGTGCCAGTAGTCCCCGGACAGGGGGCCGCTATGGCTACACCTTC CASSPRTGGRYGYTF
- 12 TRBJ2-7 - TRBV19 TGTGCCAGTAGGGGGGTAGGTTGGGAGCAGTACTTC CASRGVGWEQYF
- 16 TRBJ2-2 TRBD1 TRBV19 TGTGCCAGTAGTACTACAGGGGGCTCGTACACCGGGGAGCTGTTTTTT CASSTTGGSYTGELFF
few 14 TRBJ2-7 TRBD1 TRBV28 TGTGCCAGCAGTTTATACAGGGGAAGAGACGAGCAGTACTTC CASSLYRGRDEQYF
- 12 TRBJ2-3 - TRBV6-1 TGTGCCAGCAGTGAACAAAGATACACGCAGTATTTT CASSEQRYTQYF
- 14 TRBJ2-7 - TRBV4-3 TGCGCCAGCAGCCCAGCCAGGGTCCTCTACGAGCAGTACTTC CASSPARVLYEQYF
medium-sized 15 TRBJ2-5 - TRBV5-1 TGCGCCAGCAGCTTGATGTCAGGGGTGGCGGAGACCCAGTACTTC CASSLMSGVAETQYF
- 14 TRBJ2-7 - TRBV21-1 TGTGCCAGCATGGAACTAGAGCCCTTCTACGAGCAGTACTTC CASMELEPFYEQYF
- 16 TRBJ2-7 TRBD2 TRBV7-2 TGTGCCAGCAGCTTAAGTTTAGCGGGAAATCTCTACGAGCAGTACTTC CASSLSLAGNLYEQYF
- 12 TRBJ2-5 - TRBV5-6 TGTGCCAGCAGCCCGGGTTGGGAGACCCAGTACTTC CASSPGWETQYF